Sequencing of this T cell receptor (beta chain) was carried out in a study of CD8 T cells in ankylosing spondylitis. Notes on the study in general: Matched synovial fluid from ankylosing spondylitis patients was reported to be enriched for disease-linked clones. Characteristic of ankylosing spondylitis blood, it appeared, was a TCR beta motif comprising about eight highly homologous variants.

This clonotype was seen more than once but under ten times. Its antigen is not identified. Library preparation for TCR beta used quantitative 5'-RACE with molecular barcodes. One entry per CDR3 protein results from TCRdb running MiXCR on the 5' RACE reads. The sample carries under 130,000 distinct CDR3 sequences, around 24% recorded once. Germline assignment: CDR1 SQVTM and CDR2 ANQGSEA. V dropped 4 bases and J dropped 7; count of bases not matched to a gene: 5. This CDR3 contains 13 residues. Sequencing was carried out using synovial fluid, either unsorted or a sorted T cell fraction (not recorded which). This TCR came from a male donor with ankylosing spondylitis. The chain couples TRBV29-1 to TRBJ1-4; 8 positions agree with TRBD1. CDR3 sequence: CSVAQGQGEKLFF. The CDR3 bases are TGCAGCGTTGCCCAAGGACAGGGTGAAAAACTGTTTTTT.